This T cell receptor beta chain was captured by sequencing in a study of T cell changes during pregnancy in multiple sclerosis. V was pared by 7 bases and J by 6 bases, with 15 bases between. This CDR3 contains 14 residues. Germline V CDR1 and CDR2: MNHNS, SASEGT. The data were produced by immunoSEQ multiplex PCR, yet TCRdb's version contains in-frame clones alone and is incomplete. The table records about 40,000 clones, about 94% of them present only once. This clone was observed once. Sample: peripheral blood, taken in the third trimester of pregnancy. This chain links TRBV6-1 with TRBJ1-4; maybe TRBD1 (6 bases). This receptor was identified in a female donor with multiple sclerosis, enrolled in a pregnancy study. CDR3 residues: CASNRRQGYEKLFF. In nucleotides, the CDR3 is TGTGCCAGCAATCGTAGGCAGGGGTATGAAAAACTGTTTTTT.